The clone carrying this T cell receptor (beta chain) was found a few times. Its antigen is unknown. Germline CDR1 is MNHEY and CDR2 is SMNVEV (reference sequence). V was trimmed by 5 bases and J by 4 bases, leaving 12 bases between them. The CDR3 sequence is 13 residues long. All donors were healthy Caucasians. TCRdb analysed the 5' RACE reads with MiXCR anew, one entry per CDR3 protein. The table includes approximately 600,000 distinct CDR3 sequences, 7.1% detected once. These data are taken from a study of identical twins. Study results and limitations: Potential partial confounding of zero-insertion analyses by invariant MAIT and iNKT cells was noted. Cord blood beta clonotypes present at high abundance carried fewer insertions; no such pattern appeared in memory repertoires.

The sample was also reused in another study, on yellow fever vaccine responses in identical twins. This second study notes: Twins showed a vaccine T cell response that reportedly seemed partly convergent, partly personalized.

Sequencing was done on a sample of PBMCs. The rearrangement links TRBV27 to TRBJ2-7; TRBD1 is a possible D gene (6 bases). The receptor was derived from a woman aged 18-29 years in good health. The CDR3 bases are TGTGCCAGCAGTCCAACGACAGGTTACGAGCAGTACTTC. Encoded protein: CASSPTTGYEQYF.